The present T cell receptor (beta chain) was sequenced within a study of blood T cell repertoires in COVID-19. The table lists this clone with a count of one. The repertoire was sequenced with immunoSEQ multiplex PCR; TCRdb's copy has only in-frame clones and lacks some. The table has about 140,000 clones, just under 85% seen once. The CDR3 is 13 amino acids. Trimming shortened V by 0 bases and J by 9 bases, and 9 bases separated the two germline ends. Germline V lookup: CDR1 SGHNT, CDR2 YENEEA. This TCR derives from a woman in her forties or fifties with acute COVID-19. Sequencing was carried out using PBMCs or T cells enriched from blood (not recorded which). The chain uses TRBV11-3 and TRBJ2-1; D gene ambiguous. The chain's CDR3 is CASSLDRVGEQFF. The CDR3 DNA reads TGTGCCAGCAGCTTAGACCGGGTGGGTGAGCAGTTCTTC.